This TCR beta chain was identified during a study of blood T cell repertoires in COVID-19 (dated by TCRdb to 2018 to 2021). Context from the whole study: Samples covering the acute and convalescent phases of COVID-19 were provided by collaborators in the United States, Italy and Spain. The material from the prospective study consisted of cDNA or gDNA derived from T cells, B-cell-depleted T cells, or PBMCs. The dataset comprised deeply sampled blood TCRbeta repertoires from subjects exposed to, actively infected with, or recovered from COVID-19. The repertoires were released in a freely available public database meant as a resource for research on the immune response to SARS-CoV-2. The samples were drawn from the first 160 participants of the ongoing ImmuneRACE study and from 950 to 1,500 subjects provided by 6 global collaborators. A de-identified subject ID, COVID-19 status, age in years and sex were almost always included in the sample metadata. Where available, HLA class I and class II types were taken from metadata supplied by the sample provider and were not determined by assay-based typing. What the authors observed across the whole study: The amount of clinical and demographic metadata varied by source and participant and was provided uncurated.

The CDR3 spans 15 residues, from the cysteine through the phenylalanine. This entry keeps only the CDR3 DNA: 45 bases, framed from base 1. V is cut back by 5 bases and J by 6 bases, with 10 bases in the junction unmatched. From the germline V gene, CDR1 is MNHEY and CDR2 is SVGAGI. The immunoSEQ Assay, a bias-controlled multiplex PCR, was used to amplify TCRbeta CDR3 regions from genomic DNA. The paper's processing steps were these. The number of nucleated cells in each sample was estimated from the amplification of reference gene primers within the assay. To quantify the absolute abundance of each unique TCRbeta CDR3 rearrangement, sequence reads were collapsed and filtered. For each sample, productive Simpson clonality was calculated by taking the square root of Simpson's diversity index across productive rearrangements. TCRdb holds this immuneACCESS table with in-frame rearrangements only. Some clones are missing; in checked studies, unresolved V genes explain under half, and the rest has no known cause. V and J calls and clone size follow that table, whereas D and trimming were derived from the DNA. The sample table records more than 25,000 clones; roughly 82% of these occur just once. The ten largest account for 10% to 15% of the sample.

A note on this clone: Its antigen target is currently unknown. Per-base qualities were not stored, and no clone one base away is much larger.

Each collaborating institution followed its own protocols to collect whole blood in K2EDTA tubes. Collaborator samples were shipped for TCRbeta analysis as frozen whole blood, isolated PBMCs, or DNA extracted from either sample type. This receptor was identified in a human donor in a cohort sampled during active COVID-19. The specimen sequenced was peripheral blood. The chain is made from TRBV6-5 and TRBJ1-2; a stretch of 9 junction bases matches TRBD1. The CDR3 region reads CASSPRGTGFNGYTF. Here is the DNA: TGTGCCAGCAGTCCACGCGGGACAGGGTTTAATGGCTACACCTTC.